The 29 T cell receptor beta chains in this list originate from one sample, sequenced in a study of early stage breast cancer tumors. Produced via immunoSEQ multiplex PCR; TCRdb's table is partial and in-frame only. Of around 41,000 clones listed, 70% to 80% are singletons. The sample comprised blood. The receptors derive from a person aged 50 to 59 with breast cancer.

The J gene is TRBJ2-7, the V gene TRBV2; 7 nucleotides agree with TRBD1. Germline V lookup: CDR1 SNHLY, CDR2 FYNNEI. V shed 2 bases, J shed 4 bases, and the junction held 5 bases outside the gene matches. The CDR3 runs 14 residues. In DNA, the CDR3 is TGTGCCAGCAGTGAACAGGGGGTTTCATACGAGCAGTACGTC. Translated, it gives CASSEQGVSYEQYV.

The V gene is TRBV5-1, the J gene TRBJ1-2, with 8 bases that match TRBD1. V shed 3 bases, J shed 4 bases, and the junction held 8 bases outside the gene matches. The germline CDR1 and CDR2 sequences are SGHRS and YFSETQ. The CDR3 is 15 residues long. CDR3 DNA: TGCGCCAGCAGCTCAGGACAGGGAGACAGCTATGGCTACACCTTC. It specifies CASSSGQGDSYGYTF.

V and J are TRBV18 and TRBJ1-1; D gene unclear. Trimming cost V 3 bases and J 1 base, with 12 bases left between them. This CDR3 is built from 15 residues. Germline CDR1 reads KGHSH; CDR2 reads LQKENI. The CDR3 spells CASSPKLTANTEAFF. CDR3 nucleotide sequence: TGTGCCAGCTCACCTAAATTAACAGCGAACACTGAAGCTTTCTTT.

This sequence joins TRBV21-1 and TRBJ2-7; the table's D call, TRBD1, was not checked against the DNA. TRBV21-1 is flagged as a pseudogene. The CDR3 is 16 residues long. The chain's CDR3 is CASSKRTGGRSYEQYV. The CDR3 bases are TGTGCCAGCAGCAAAAGAACAGGGGGCCGCTCCTACGAGCAGTACGTC.

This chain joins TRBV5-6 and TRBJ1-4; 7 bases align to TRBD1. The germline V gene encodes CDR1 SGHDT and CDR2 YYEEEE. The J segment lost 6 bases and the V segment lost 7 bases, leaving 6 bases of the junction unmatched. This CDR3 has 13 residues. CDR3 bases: TGTGCCAGCGCCAACAGGGGTCATGAAAAACTGTTTTTT. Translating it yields CASANRGHEKLFF.

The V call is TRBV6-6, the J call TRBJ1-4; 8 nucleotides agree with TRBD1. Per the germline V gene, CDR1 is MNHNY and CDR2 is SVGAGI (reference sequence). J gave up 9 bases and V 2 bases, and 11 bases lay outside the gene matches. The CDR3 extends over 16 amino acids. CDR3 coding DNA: TGTGCCAGCAGTTACGTCGGACAGGGTGGTTCTAAAAAACTGTTTTTT. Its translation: CASSYVGQGGSKKLFF.

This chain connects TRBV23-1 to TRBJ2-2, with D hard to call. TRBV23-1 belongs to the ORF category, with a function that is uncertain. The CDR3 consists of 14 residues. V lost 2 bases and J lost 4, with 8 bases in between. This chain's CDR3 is CASSQPRCTGELFF. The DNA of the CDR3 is TGCGCCAGCAGTCAACCCAGGTGCACCGGGGAGCTGTTTTTT.

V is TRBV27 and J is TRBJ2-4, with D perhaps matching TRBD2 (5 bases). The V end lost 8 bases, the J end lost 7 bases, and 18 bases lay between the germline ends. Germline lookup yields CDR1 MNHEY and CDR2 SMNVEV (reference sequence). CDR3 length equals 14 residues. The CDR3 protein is CASATSIPVNIQYF. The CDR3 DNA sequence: TGTGCCAGCGCCACTAGTATACCGGTTAACATTCAGTACTTC.

The CDR3 sequence: CASSSGDRGQNSPLHF. Here the CDR3 DNA reads TGTGCCAGCAGCTCCGGGGACAGGGGACAAAATTCACCCCTCCACTTT. The chain couples TRBV5-6 to TRBJ1-6, with TRBD1 matching 10 bases. CDR3 length: 16 amino acids. V gave up 3 bases and J gave up 7 bases; unmatched junction bases: 7. Germline V lookup: CDR1 SGHDT, CDR2 YYEEEE. The entire variable domain, with the rest obtained from reference TRBV5-6 and TRBJ1-6, is as follows: DAGVTQSPTHLIKTRGQQVTLRCSPKSGHDTVSWYQQALGQGPQFIFQYYEEEERQRGNFPDRFSGHQFPNYSSELNVNALLLGDSALYLCASSSGDRGQNSPLHFGNGTRLTVT.

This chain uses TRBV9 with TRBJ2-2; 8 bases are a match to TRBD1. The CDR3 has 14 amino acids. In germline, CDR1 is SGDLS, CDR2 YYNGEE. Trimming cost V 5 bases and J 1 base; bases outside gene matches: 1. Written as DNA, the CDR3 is TGTGCCAGCAGTGGACAGGGGAACACCGGGGAGCTGTTTTTT. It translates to CASSGQGNTGELFF.

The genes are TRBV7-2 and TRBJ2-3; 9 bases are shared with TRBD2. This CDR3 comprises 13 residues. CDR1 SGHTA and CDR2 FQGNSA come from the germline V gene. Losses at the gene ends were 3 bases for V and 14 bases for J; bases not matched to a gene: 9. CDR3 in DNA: TGTGCCAGCAGCTTGTCTGGCGGGGGGGCGGGGTATTTT. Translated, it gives CASSLSGGGAGYF. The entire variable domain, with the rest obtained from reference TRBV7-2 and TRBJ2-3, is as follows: GAGVSQSPSNKVTEKGKDVELRCDPISGHTALYWYRQSLGQGLEFLIYFQGNSAPDKSGLPSDRFSAERTGGSVSTLTIQRTQQEDSAVYLCASSLSGGGAGYFGPGTRLTVL.

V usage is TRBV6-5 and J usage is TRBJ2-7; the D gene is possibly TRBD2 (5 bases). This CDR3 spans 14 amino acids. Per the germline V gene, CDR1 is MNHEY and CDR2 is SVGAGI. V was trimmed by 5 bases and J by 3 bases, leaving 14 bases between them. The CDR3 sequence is CASSPGFGDYEQYF. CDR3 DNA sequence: TGTGCCAGCAGTCCAGGATTCGGGGACTACGAGCAGTACTTC.

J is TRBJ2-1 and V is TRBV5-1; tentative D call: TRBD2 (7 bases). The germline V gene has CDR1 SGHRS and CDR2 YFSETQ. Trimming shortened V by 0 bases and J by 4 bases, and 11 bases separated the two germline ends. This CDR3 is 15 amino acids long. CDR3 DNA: TGCGCCAGCAGCTTGGTAGGGGGGGAATACAATGAGCAGTTCTTC. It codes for CASSLVGGEYNEQFF. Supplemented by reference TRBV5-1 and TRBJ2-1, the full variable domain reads KAGVTQTPRYLIKTRGQQVTLSCSPISGHRSVSWYQQTPGQGLQFLFEYFSETQRNKGNFPGRFSGRQFSNSRSEMNVSTLELGDSALYLCASSLVGGEYNEQFFGPGTRLTVL.

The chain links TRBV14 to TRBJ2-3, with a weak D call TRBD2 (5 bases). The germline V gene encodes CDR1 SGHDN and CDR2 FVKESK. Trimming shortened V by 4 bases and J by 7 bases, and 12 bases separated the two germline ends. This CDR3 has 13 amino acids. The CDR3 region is CASSPGLRHTQYF. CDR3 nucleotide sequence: TGTGCCAGCAGCCCCGGACTGAGGCATACGCAGTATTTT.

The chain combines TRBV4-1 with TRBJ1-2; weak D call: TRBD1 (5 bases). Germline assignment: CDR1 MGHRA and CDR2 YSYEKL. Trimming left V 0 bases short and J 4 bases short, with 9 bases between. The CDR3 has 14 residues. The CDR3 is CASSQETGIYGYTF. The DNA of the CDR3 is TGCGCCAGCAGCCAAGAAACAGGTATCTATGGCTACACCTTC.

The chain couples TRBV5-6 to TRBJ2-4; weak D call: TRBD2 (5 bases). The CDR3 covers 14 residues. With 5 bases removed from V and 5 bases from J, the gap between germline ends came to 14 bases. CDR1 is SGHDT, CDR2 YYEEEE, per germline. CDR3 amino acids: CASRQIDGENIQYF. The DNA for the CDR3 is TGTGCCAGCAGGCAAATCGACGGGGAAAACATTCAGTACTTC.

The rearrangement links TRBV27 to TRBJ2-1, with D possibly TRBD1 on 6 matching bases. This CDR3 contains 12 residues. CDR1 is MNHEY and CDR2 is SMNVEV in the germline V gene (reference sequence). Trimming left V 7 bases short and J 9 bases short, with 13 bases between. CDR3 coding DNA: TGTGCCAGCAACCGTCGAGGGGGTGAGCAGTTCTTC. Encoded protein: CASNRRGGEQFF.

The CDR3 sequence is CASSFSPVGANVLTF. The CDR3 DNA sequence: TGTGCCAGCAGTTTCTCCCCGGTAGGGGCCAACGTCCTGACTTTC. V usage is TRBV27 and J usage is TRBJ2-6; D is unresolved. CDR3 length equals 15 residues. Per the germline V gene, CDR1 is MNHEY and CDR2 is SMNVEV (reference sequence). V was pared by 3 bases and J by 4 bases, with 10 bases between.

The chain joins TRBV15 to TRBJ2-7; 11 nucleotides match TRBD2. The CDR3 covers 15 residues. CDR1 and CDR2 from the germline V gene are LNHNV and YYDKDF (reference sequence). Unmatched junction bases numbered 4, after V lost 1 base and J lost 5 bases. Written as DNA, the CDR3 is TGTGCCACCAGCAGAGTGGCTAGCGGGAGGAACGAGCAGTACTTC. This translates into CATSRVASGRNEQYF.

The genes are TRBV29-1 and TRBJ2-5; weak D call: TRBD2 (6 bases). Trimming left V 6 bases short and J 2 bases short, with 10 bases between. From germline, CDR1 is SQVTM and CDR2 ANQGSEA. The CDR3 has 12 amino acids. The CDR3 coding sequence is TGCAGCGTGGGAGGTCGTCAAGAGACCCAGTACTTC. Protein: CSVGGRQETQYF.

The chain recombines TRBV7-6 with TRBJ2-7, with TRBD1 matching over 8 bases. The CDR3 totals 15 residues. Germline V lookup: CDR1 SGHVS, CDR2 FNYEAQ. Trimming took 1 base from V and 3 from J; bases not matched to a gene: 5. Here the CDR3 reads CASSLEGTGGYEQYF. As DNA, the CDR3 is TGTGCCAGCAGCTTAGAAGGGACAGGAGGCTACGAGCAGTACTTC.

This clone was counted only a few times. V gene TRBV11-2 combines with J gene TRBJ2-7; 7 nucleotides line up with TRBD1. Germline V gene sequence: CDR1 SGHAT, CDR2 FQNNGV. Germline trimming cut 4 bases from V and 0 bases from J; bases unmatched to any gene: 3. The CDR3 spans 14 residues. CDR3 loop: CASSWAGGSYEQYV. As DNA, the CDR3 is TGTGCCAGCAGCTGGGCAGGGGGCTCCTACGAGCAGTACGTC.

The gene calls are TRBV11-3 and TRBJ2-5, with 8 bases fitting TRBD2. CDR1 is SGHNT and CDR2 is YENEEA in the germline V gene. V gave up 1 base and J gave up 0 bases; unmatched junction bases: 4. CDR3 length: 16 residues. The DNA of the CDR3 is TGTGCCAGCAGCTTAGGCCTAGCGGGCAACCAAGAGACCCAGTACTTC. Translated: CASSLGLAGNQETQYF.

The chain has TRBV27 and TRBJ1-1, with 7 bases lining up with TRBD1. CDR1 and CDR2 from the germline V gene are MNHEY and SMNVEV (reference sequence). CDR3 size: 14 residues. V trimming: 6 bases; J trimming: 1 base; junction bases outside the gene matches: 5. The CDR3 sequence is CASRGNRGNTEAFF. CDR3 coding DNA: TGTGCCAGCAGGGGAAACAGGGGGAACACTGAAGCTTTCTTT.

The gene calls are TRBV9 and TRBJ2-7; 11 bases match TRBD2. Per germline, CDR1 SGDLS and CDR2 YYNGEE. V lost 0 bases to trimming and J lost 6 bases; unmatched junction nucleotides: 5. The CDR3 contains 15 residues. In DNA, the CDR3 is TGTGCCAGCAGCGTAGGGGTAGCGGGAGGGTTCGAGCAGTACTTC. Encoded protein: CASSVGVAGGFEQYF.

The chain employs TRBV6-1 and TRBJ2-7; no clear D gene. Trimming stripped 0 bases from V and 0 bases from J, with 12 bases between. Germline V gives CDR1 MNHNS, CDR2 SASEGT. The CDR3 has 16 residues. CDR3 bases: TGTGCCAGCAGTGAAGCGCTAGTAGGAGCCTCCTACGAGCAGTACGTC. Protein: CASSEALVGASYEQYV.

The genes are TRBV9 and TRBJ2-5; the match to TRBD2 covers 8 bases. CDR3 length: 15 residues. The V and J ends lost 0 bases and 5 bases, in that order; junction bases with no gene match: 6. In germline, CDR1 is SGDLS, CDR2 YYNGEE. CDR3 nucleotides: TGTGCCAGCAGCGTAGCTGCGGGGGGCTGGGAGACCCAGTACTTC. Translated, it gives CASSVAAGGWETQYF.

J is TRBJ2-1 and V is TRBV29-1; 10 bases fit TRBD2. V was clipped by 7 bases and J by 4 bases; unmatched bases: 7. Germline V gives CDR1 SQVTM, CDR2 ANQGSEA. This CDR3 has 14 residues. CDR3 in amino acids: CSAPGLARYNEQFF. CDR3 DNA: TGCAGCGCCCCGGGACTAGCGCGATACAATGAGCAGTTCTTC.

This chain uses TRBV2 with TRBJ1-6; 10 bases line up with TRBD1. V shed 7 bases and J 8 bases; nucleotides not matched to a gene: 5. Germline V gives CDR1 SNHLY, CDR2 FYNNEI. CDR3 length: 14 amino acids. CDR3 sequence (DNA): TGTGCCAGCATTACGGACAGGGGGGATTCACCCCTCCACTTT. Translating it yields CASITDRGDSPLHF.